This T cell receptor (beta chain) was observed in a study of molecular identifiers for immune sequencing clone quantification. Using its own MiXCR run on the PCR reads, TCRdb lists one record per CDR3 protein. The profile covers approximately 59,000 distinct CDR3 sequences, with approximately 18% appearing a single time and 1.5% to 1.9% taken by the ten largest. This clonotype was found a few times. The sequencing input was naive CD8+ T cells from blood, with Jurkat cell RNA spiked in. Stated subset: FACS-sorted CD8+CD4-CCR7+CD45RA+ naive T cells. This receptor was identified in a human donor in good health. Some libraries in this study had Jurkat cell RNA spiked in.

The CDR3: CASSEAPGTDTQYF. The CDR3, as DNA: TGTGCCAGCAGTGAAGCGCCGGGGACAGATACGCAGTATTTT. The V gene is TRBV2, the J gene TRBJ2-3; maybe TRBD2 (5 bases). CDR1 and CDR2 from the germline V gene are SNHLY and FYNNEI. V lost 0 bases and J lost 3, with 7 bases in between. CDR3 size: 14 residues.